One and the same sample provided the 14 T cell receptor beta chains below, sequenced in a study of spatial heterogeneity in lung cancer. Whole-study findings and limits: Counts that tracked tumor mutation counts were those of expanded intratumoral alpha and beta TCRs.

Time point given: sample taken at primary tumor resection. TCRdb redid the calling of the 5' RACE reads with MiXCR, one entry per CDR3 protein. The data contain more than 15,000 distinct CDR3 sequences, 6.2% of them seen just once; the ten biggest clones take up 6.5% to 7%. Their recognized antigens are unknown. This specimen consisted of lung tumor tissue, obtained at surgery. These receptors all stem from a male donor with early-stage non-small cell lung cancer.

This clonotype has ten or more counts. In a library made to pick up alpha chains, this beta chain is a stray read with a size that means little. V and J are TRBV20-1 and TRBJ2-7; 9 positions agree with TRBD2. Germline-derived CDR1 and CDR2 are DFQATT and SNEGSKA (reference sequence). The CDR3 runs 13 residues. The V and J ends lost 6 bases and 0 bases, in that order; junction bases with no gene match: 3. This CDR3 reads CSAGSGSSYEQYF. For the CDR3, the DNA is TGCAGTGCAGGTAGCGGGAGCTCCTACGAGCAGTACTTC.

This clonotype appeared many times. With the library built for alpha chains, this beta chain is off target and its frequency is not meaningful. The CDR3 DNA follows: TGTGCCAGCAGTTTCTGGACAGCAAATCAGCCCCAGCATTTT. As protein: CASSFWTANQPQHF. The gene calls are TRBV6-2 or TRBV6-3 and TRBJ1-5; a possible D gene is TRBD1 (6 bases). V lost 4 bases to trimming and J lost 4 bases, with 11 bases between them. CDR3 size: 14 residues. The V gene's germline CDR1 is MNHEY and CDR2 SVGEGT.

Points on this clonotype: Being off target in a library aimed at alpha chains, this beta chain has a size of little meaning. The chain carries TRBV10-3 and TRBJ2-7; D might be TRBD2 (6 bases). The germline V and J ends were trimmed by 4 bases and 2 bases, with 12 bases remaining between them. CDR1 and CDR2 from the germline V gene are ENHRY and SYGVKD. The CDR3 sequence is 14 residues long. The CDR3, as DNA: TGTGCCATCAGTGGGGCGACGGGGGCCTACGAGCAGTACTTC. It specifies CAISGATGAYEQYF.

This clonotype is labeled medium-sized. Little can be read into the size of this beta chain, an off-target read in a library designed for alpha chains. The CDR3 DNA sequence: TGTGCCAGCAGTAGGACTAGCGGATCAGATACGCAGTATTTT. Its protein product is CASSRTSGSDTQYF. The gene calls are TRBV6-5 and TRBJ2-3; 10 nucleotides agree with TRBD2. Germline CDR1 is MNHEY and CDR2 is SVGAGI. The V and J ends lost 5 bases and 4 bases, in that order; junction bases with no gene match: 3. CDR3 length: 14 residues.

As concerns this clonotype: This beta chain is a stray read from a library made for alpha chains; its abundance is not meaningful. The J gene is TRBJ2-5, the V gene TRBV10-3; D is unresolved. V was trimmed by 5 bases and J by 4 bases, leaving 8 bases between them. The CDR3 consists of 12 residues. The germline V gene encodes CDR1 ENHRY and CDR2 SYGVKD. CDR3 sequence: CAISRPGETQYF. In DNA form, the CDR3 reads TGTGCCATCAGTAGACCGGGAGAGACCCAGTACTTC.

This clonotype was recorded at least ten times. Since it is a stray read in a library aimed at alpha chains, this beta chain has a size that is not meaningful. The chain employs TRBV5-6 and TRBJ1-1; D call uncertain. Per germline, CDR1 SGHDT and CDR2 YYEEEE. The CDR3 consists of 11 residues. V was trimmed by 6 bases and J by 7 bases, leaving 10 bases between them. The CDR3 region is CASMRFGEAFF. The CDR3 DNA reads as TGTGCCAGCATGAGGTTCGGTGAAGCTTTCTTT.

Worth noting for this clonotype: A library prepared for alpha chains yielded this beta chain as an off-target read; its size is of little meaning. V gene TRBV14 combines with J gene TRBJ1-2; perhaps TRBD1 as D (6 bases). The CDR3 runs 16 residues. CDR1 is SGHDN and CDR2 is FVKESK in the germline V gene. V lost 1 base and J lost 2, with 14 bases in between. The CDR3 region has the DNA TGTGCCAGCAGCCAAGTTCACCCAGGGGAAAACTATGGCTACACCTTC. This codes for CASSQVHPGENYGYTF.

Ten or more counts support this clonotype. This beta chain is an unintended read in a library built for alpha chains; its size means little. CDR3 nucleotide sequence: TGTGCCAGCAGTTTATCGGGGACATCTCTCTACGAGCAGTACTTC. This encodes CASSLSGTSLYEQYF. The chain is built from TRBV27 and TRBJ2-7, with D possibly matching TRBD1 (6 bases). Between the trimmed V and J ends, which lost 0 bases and 3 bases, there was a span of 12 bases. Germline V lookup: CDR1 MNHEY, CDR2 SMNVEV (reference sequence). The CDR3 runs 15 residues.

Within the sample, this clonotype is medium-sized. With the library built for alpha chains, this beta chain is off target and its frequency is not meaningful. The rearrangement joins TRBV7-2 to TRBJ2-3, with no clear D. The CDR3 runs 14 residues. Trimming shortened V by 2 bases and J by 2 bases, and 8 bases separated the two germline ends. In germline, CDR1 is SGHTA, CDR2 FQGNSA. The CDR3 loop reads CASSLSPDTDTQYF. DNA of the CDR3: TGTGCCAGCAGCTTAAGCCCAGACACAGATACGCAGTATTTT.

This clonotype was seen many times. The size of this beta chain means little, since it is a stray read in a library made for alpha chains. The chain carries TRBV5-1 and TRBJ2-7; 9 nucleotides align to TRBD2. The V segment lost 1 base and the J segment 2 bases; nucleotides outside the gene matches: 4. This CDR3 contains 15 residues. The germline CDR1 and CDR2 sequences are SGHRS and YFSETQ. The CDR3 DNA is TGCGCCAGCAGCTTGTCTAGCGGGATTGCCTACGAGCAGTACTTC. This translates into CASSLSSGIAYEQYF.

There are many counts of this clonotype. The library was prepared for alpha chains; this beta chain is a stray read, so its frequency means little. The chain is built from TRBV5-1 and TRBJ2-1, with 7 nucleotides matching TRBD1. The V and J ends lost 4 bases and 10 bases, in that order; junction bases with no gene match: 11. Germline CDR1 reads SGHRS; CDR2 reads YFSETQ. There are 14 residues in the CDR3. CDR3 loop: CASSPGQPPSEQFF. CDR3 nucleotides: TGCGCCAGCAGCCCGGGACAGCCCCCCAGCGAGCAGTTCTTC.

With regard to this clonotype: Being off target in a library aimed at alpha chains, this beta chain has a size of little meaning. The chain links TRBV4-1 to TRBJ2-3; possible D gene TRBD1, 5 bases. V lost 0 bases and J 1 base, leaving 14 bases between the germline ends. This CDR3 spans 17 amino acids. CDR1 is MGHRA, CDR2 YSYEKL, per germline. DNA of the CDR3: TGCGCCAGCAGCCAAGATTGGGGCCCGGACCGCACAGATACGCAGTATTTT. Amino acid sequence: CASSQDWGPDRTDTQYF.

This clonotype was counted many times. This beta chain is a stray sequence in a library constructed for alpha chains; its clone size is not meaningful. The chain uses TRBV18 and TRBJ1-2, with unresolved D. The CDR3 length is 11 residues. The germline V gene encodes CDR1 KGHSH and CDR2 LQKENI. Trimming stripped 2 bases from V and 6 bases from J, with 4 bases between. The chain's CDR3 is CASSPGDGYTF. The CDR3, as DNA: TGTGCCAGCTCACCAGGGGATGGCTACACCTTC.

Relative to its sample, this clonotype is medium-sized (0.01 to 0.1%). In a library made to pick up alpha chains, this beta chain is a stray read with a size that means little. V is TRBV20-1 and J is TRBJ2-2, with D uncertain. V was trimmed by 0 bases and J by 7 bases, leaving 9 bases between them. CDR1 is DFQATT, CDR2 SNEGSKA, per germline (reference sequence). The CDR3 length is 13 residues. The CDR3 coding sequence is TGCAGTGCTAGAGATGTAGGCCGCGGGGAGCTGTTTTTT. This gives the protein CSARDVGRGELFF.